This TCR beta chain stems from a study of shared clonotypes between healthy human individuals. On the study more broadly: The cohort comprised a couple of women and a few men. Their ages spanned 18 to 49 years.

Samples underwent the assay at deep level. The method was immunoSEQ multiplex PCR; TCRdb's version includes in-frame clones alone and lacks a portion of them. This repertoire shows around 1,000,000 clones, approximately 80% found once; its top ten account for roughly 0.83%. This clone has only one observation. What it recognizes is unknown. General study results and limits: Even with large depth, rarefaction showed that sorted-subset sequencing was incomplete. For naive CD4 cells, 4% to 6% of clonotypes were shared across a few donors.

Germline CDR1 LNHNV, CDR2 YYDKDF (reference sequence). The V and J ends lost 5 bases and 5 bases respectively, with 10 bases between them. CDR3 length equals 13 residues. The chain uses TRBV15 and TRBJ1-3, with a possible D match to TRBD1 (6 bases). Source material: memory CD4+ T cells from PBMCs. Subset given: CD45RA-negative fraction. The receptor's source is a man aged 18 to 35 in good health. Some clones in this sample may be carry-over from other donors' samples. DNA for the CDR3: TGTGCCACCAGCCGGGACAATAGAAACACCATATATTTT. It specifies CATSRDNRNTIYF.